Below are 25 T cell receptor beta chains sequenced from a single sample in a study of CD8 T cells in ankylosing spondylitis. Using its own MiXCR run on the 5' RACE reads, TCRdb lists one record per CDR3 protein. This sample has a few hundred thousand distinct CDR3 sequences, with 15% to 25% found just once. Material: blood, either unsorted or a sorted T cell fraction (not recorded which). Receptors originate from a male donor with ankylosing spondylitis or in good health (not recorded which).

This clonotype was detected many times. The V and J genes are TRBV5-1 and TRBJ2-3, with 15 bases identical to TRBD2. Germline V CDR1 and CDR2: SGHRS, YFSETQ. V trimming: 0 bases; J trimming: 3 bases; junction bases outside the gene matches: 11. The CDR3 spans 20 residues. CDR3 loop: CASSLERFVGTSGRTDTQYF. As DNA, the CDR3 is TGCGCCAGCAGCTTGGAGAGGTTTGTCGGGACTAGCGGGAGGACAGATACGCAGTATTTT. Filled out from reference TRBV5-1 and TRBJ2-3, the complete variable domain reads KAGVTQTPRYLIKTRGQQVTLSCSPISGHRSVSWYQQTPGQGLQFLFEYFSETQRNKGNFPGRFSGRQFSNSRSEMNVSTLELGDSALYLCASSLERFVGTSGRTDTQYFGPGTRLTVL.

This clonotype was counted a few times. V and J are TRBV5-1 and TRBJ2-3; D not certain. CDR3 length: 13 residues. Germline V gene lookup returns CDR1 SGHRS and CDR2 YFSETQ. V lost 0 bases to trimming and J lost 4 bases, with 6 bases between them. The DNA for the CDR3 is TGCGCCAGCAGCTTGGGTGCTGCAGATACGCAGTATTTT. It is translated as CASSLGAADTQYF.

This clonotype occurred many times. V and J are TRBV4-1 and TRBJ1-5; tentatively, D is TRBD1 (6 bases). There are 15 residues in the CDR3. V lost 5 bases to trimming and J lost 0 bases, with 11 bases between them. CDR1 is MGHRA and CDR2 is YSYEKL in the germline V gene. The CDR3 sequence: CASSSRQASNQPQHF. Written as DNA, the CDR3 is TGCGCCAGCAGCTCTCGACAGGCTAGCAATCAGCCCCAGCATTTT.

The DNA of the CDR3 is TGTGCCTGGTTACCAGGACAGACGAACACCGGGGAGCTGTTTTTT. This codes for CAWLPGQTNTGELFF. The rearrangement uses TRBV30 and TRBJ2-2, with a tentative D call TRBD1 (6 bases). The CDR3 has 15 amino acids. The V and J ends lost 5 bases and 0 bases respectively, with 13 bases between them. The V gene's germline CDR1 is GTSNPN and CDR2 SVGIG (reference sequence).

This clonotype was seen many times. The chain couples TRBV3-1 to TRBJ2-3, with 10 bases that match TRBD2. V was pared by 6 bases and J by 2 bases, with 11 bases of the junction left unmatched. The CDR3 sequence is 17 residues long. The germline V gene encodes CDR1 LGHDT and CDR2 YNNKEL (reference sequence). CDR3 sequence: CASSPRLAGHITDTQYF. The CDR3 nucleotides read TGTGCCAGCAGTCCCAGACTAGCGGGTCACATCACAGATACGCAGTATTTT.

Note on this clonotype: Mismatch with germline at one junction end may stem from a read error. The rearrangement links TRBV12-3 or TRBV12-4 to TRBJ2-5; 11 bases map to TRBD2. The CDR3 is 15 residues long. The CDR3 DNA reads as TGTACCAGCAGTTCCTGGGTGGGGACTAGCGGGACCCAGTACTTC. It specifies CTSSSWVGTSGTQYF.

The CDR3 DNA reads as TGTGCCAGCGGCGACTACCTTTTGGACACTGAAGCTTTCTTT. Translated: CASGDYLLDTEAFF. V gene TRBV2 combines with J gene TRBJ1-1; no reliable D call. The V end lost 8 bases, the J end lost 3 bases, and 16 bases lay between the germline ends. Germline V CDR1 and CDR2: SNHLY, FYNNEI. This CDR3 spans 14 amino acids.

The V and J genes are TRBV5-1 and TRBJ1-1, with TRBD1 matching 12 bases. Germline CDR1 is SGHRS and CDR2 is YFSETQ. V trimming: 2 bases; J trimming: 10 bases; junction bases outside the gene matches: 9. There are 15 residues in the CDR3. The CDR3 protein is CASSLGGTGGAVAFF. CDR3 sequence (DNA): TGCGCCAGCAGCTTAGGCGGGACAGGGGGCGCGGTAGCTTTCTTT. Complete variable domain (other parts from reference TRBV5-1 and TRBJ1-1): KAGVTQTPRYLIKTRGQQVTLSCSPISGHRSVSWYQQTPGQGLQFLFEYFSETQRNKGNFPGRFSGRQFSNSRSEMNVSTLELGDSALYLCASSLGGTGGAVAFFGQGTRLTVV.

A few counts support this clonotype. This rearrangement joins TRBV27 to TRBJ2-7, with D perhaps matching TRBD2 (6 bases). CDR1 and CDR2 from the germline V gene are MNHEY and SMNVEV (reference sequence). The V gene lost 6 bases and the J gene lost 7 bases, with 19 bases spanning the gap. The CDR3 is 14 amino acids. CDR3 bases: TGTGCCAGCAGCCGAATTGGGACTGCTAAAGAGCAGTACGTC. Its translation is CASSRIGTAKEQYV.

The CDR3 region has the DNA TGTGCCATCAGTTCCGGGACTAGCGGGAAGGAGACCCAGTACTTC. This translates into CAISSGTSGKETQYF. V and J are TRBV10-3 and TRBJ2-5; TRBD2 matches 13 bases. The ends lost 5 bases at V and 5 bases at J; junction bases unmatched: 5. CDR3 length: 15 amino acids. The germline V gene encodes CDR1 ENHRY and CDR2 SYGVKD.

This sequence joins TRBV29-1 and TRBJ2-5; D is unresolved. The germline V gene encodes CDR1 SQVTM and CDR2 ANQGSEA. The CDR3 sequence is 14 residues long. Trimming took 0 bases from V and 5 from J, leaving 13 bases between them. CDR3 protein: CSVEEFLLPETQYF. The CDR3 DNA sequence: TGCAGCGTTGAAGAATTCCTTCTTCCGGAGACCCAGTACTTC.

This clonotype was counted a few times. The chain uses TRBV12-3 or TRBV12-4 and TRBJ1-2; TRBD1 aligns across 11 bases. This CDR3 is 15 amino acids long. The ends lost 6 bases at V and 6 bases at J; junction bases unmatched: 9. Written as DNA, the CDR3 is TGTGCCAGCAGGTCGCGGGGACAGGGGGAGGATGGCTACACCTTC. Translating it yields CASRSRGQGEDGYTF.

This clonotype appeared a few times. J is TRBJ2-1 and V is TRBV15, with D perhaps TRBD2 (6 bases). CDR3 length: 14 amino acids. CDR1 is LNHNV and CDR2 is YYDKDF in the germline V gene (reference sequence). Trimming removed 7 bases from V and 7 bases from J, with 17 bases in between. The CDR3 nucleotides are TGTGCCACCATGCTCCGAAAACGGGGGAATGAGCAGTTCTTC. It codes for CATMLRKRGNEQFF.

The V and J genes are TRBV30 and TRBJ2-2; D is perhaps TRBD1 or TRBD2 (6 bases each). Trimming removed 1 base at V and 5 bases at J, with 8 bases between. Germline-derived CDR1 and CDR2 are GTSNPN and SVGIG (reference sequence). There are 13 residues in the CDR3. In DNA form, the CDR3 reads TGTGCCTGGAGTGGGAGGGGGACCGGGGAGCTGTTTTTT. Amino acids: CAWSGRGTGELFF.

This clonotype was counted between two and nine times. The chain combines TRBV6-2 or TRBV6-3 with TRBJ2-7; 10 bases line up with TRBD2. Losses at the gene ends were 6 bases for V and 0 bases for J; bases not matched to a gene: 5. Germline V CDR1 and CDR2: MNHEY, SVGEGT. The CDR3 covers 15 residues. CDR3 loop: CASSRRTSGSYEQYV. The CDR3 nucleotides read TGTGCCAGCAGCAGGAGGACTAGCGGCTCCTACGAGCAGTACGTC.

A few counts support this clonotype. This rearrangement joins TRBV24-1 to TRBJ1-4, with 11 nucleotides matching TRBD1. There are 17 residues in the CDR3. The V segment lost 10 bases and the J segment 4 bases; nucleotides outside the gene matches: 13. Germline CDR1 KGHDR, CDR2 SFDVKD. CDR3 bases: TGTGCCACGCCCTTAAAGGACAGGGGGCTCATTAATGAAAAACTGTTTTTT. This encodes CATPLKDRGLINEKLFF.

A few counts support this clonotype. This chain connects TRBV2 to TRBJ1-5; D not certain. Germline V gene sequence: CDR1 SNHLY, CDR2 FYNNEI. CDR3 length: 13 amino acids. Trimming cost V 5 bases and J 7 bases, with 12 bases left between them. Here the CDR3 DNA reads TGTGCCAGCAGTCCCCAGACCGAGCAGCCCCAGCATTTT. The encoded protein is CASSPQTEQPQHF.

This clonotype came up many times. The chain combines TRBV10-3 with TRBJ1-5, with D perhaps matching TRBD1 (6 bases). The CDR3 length is 14 residues. Germline V gene sequence: CDR1 ENHRY, CDR2 SYGVKD. Trimming took 0 bases from V and 11 from J, leaving 14 bases between them. CDR3 in amino acids: CAISESGTPRTQHF. CDR3 DNA sequence: TGTGCCATCAGTGAGTCGGGGACACCTCGGACCCAGCATTTT.

This clonotype was recorded a few times. The chain combines TRBV10-3 with TRBJ1-3; D is uncertain. This CDR3 is 13 amino acids long. Per germline, CDR1 ENHRY and CDR2 SYGVKD. V lost 0 bases, J lost 3 bases, and 3 bases lay in between. The CDR3 here is CAISESSGNTIYF. The CDR3 nucleotides are TGTGCCATCAGTGAGTCGAGTGGAAACACCATATATTTT.

This clonotype has a handful of counts. This chain links TRBV29-1 with TRBJ2-3; TRBD2 is a possible D gene (5 bases). The CDR3 totals 13 residues. The V gene lost 6 bases and the J gene lost 1 base, with 11 bases spanning the gap. CDR1 is SQVTM, CDR2 ANQGSEA, per germline. DNA for the CDR3: TGCAGCGTCCCCTGGCGGGGCACAGATACGCAGTATTTT. This translates into CSVPWRGTDTQYF.

In its sample, this clonotype was seen a few times. V usage is TRBV12-3 or TRBV12-4 and J usage is TRBJ2-5, with TRBD1 as a possible D gene (5 bases). The CDR3 contains 13 residues. V lost 7 bases, J lost 2 bases, and 11 bases lay in between. This CDR3 reads CASKRNRQETQYF. In DNA form, the CDR3 reads TGTGCCAGCAAACGAAACAGGCAAGAGACCCAGTACTTC.

The table lists this clonotype with a few counts. The rearrangement uses TRBV7-2 and TRBJ2-3, with D tentatively TRBD1 (6 bases). Germline CDR1 SGHTA, CDR2 FQGNSA. V lost 6 bases and J 3 bases, leaving 16 bases between the germline ends. CDR3 length: 15 residues. As DNA, the CDR3 is TGTGCCAGCAGAAGAGGGGGATTTTCTACAGATACGCAGTATTTT. Encoded protein: CASRRGGFSTDTQYF.

This chain connects TRBV20-1 to TRBJ2-3, with 8 bases that match TRBD2. The CDR3 totals 15 residues. Germline values: CDR1 DFQATT, CDR2 SNEGSKA (reference sequence). Losses at the gene ends were 7 bases for V and 1 base for J; bases not matched to a gene: 10. The CDR3, as DNA: TGCAGTGTTTCGCTGGCAGCGGGGGGCACAGATACGCAGTATTTT. This sequence encodes CSVSLAAGGTDTQYF.

This chain uses TRBV28 with TRBJ2-1, with D perhaps matching TRBD2 (5 bases). Trimming removed 5 bases at V and 10 bases at J, with 15 bases between. The CDR3 extends over 13 amino acids. The germline CDR1 and CDR2 sequences are MDHEN and SYDVKM. CDR3 nucleotide sequence: TGTGCCAGCAGTCGCGGACTCCCCGCAGAGCAGTTCTTC. Its translation: CASSRGLPAEQFF.

The CDR3 protein is CASSLGQGAIIQYF. The CDR3 DNA sequence: TGTGCCAGCAGCTTAGGACAGGGGGCTATCATTCAGTACTTC. J is TRBJ2-4 and V is TRBV5-6; TRBD1 aligns across 11 bases. Germline V gene sequence: CDR1 SGHDT, CDR2 YYEEEE. The CDR3 is 14 residues long. With 2 bases clipped from V and 9 bases from J, the junction kept 4 bases outside the gene matches.